This T cell receptor (beta chain) was documented in a study of T cells in localized non-small cell lung cancer. Notes on the study in general: Without multi-region sequencing, intratumor heterogeneity could not be excluded. Of the tissues analyzed, uninvolved adjacent lung showed maximal T cell clonality, greater than tumor.

Clones were sequenced by immunoSEQ multiplex PCR, and TCRdb holds only the in-frame ones, with some missing. This table holds about 1,500 clones, 22% found once. Trimming stripped 4 bases from V and 5 bases from J, with 20 bases between. Germline CDR1 reads SGHNT; CDR2 reads YENEEA. This CDR3 has 16 amino acids. This clone was found a few times. The antigen is not known. The sample in question was normal lung tissue next to the tumor, obtained before any cancer treatment. This sequence joins TRBV11-3 and TRBJ1-1; tentative D call: TRBD1 (5 bases). The TCR comes from a man aged 35 to 69 with stage II lung adenocarcinoma. The CDR3: CASSWERDRGWTEAFF. The CDR3 DNA reads TGTGCCAGCAGCTGGGAACGAGACAGAGGGTGGACTGAAGCTTTCTTT.